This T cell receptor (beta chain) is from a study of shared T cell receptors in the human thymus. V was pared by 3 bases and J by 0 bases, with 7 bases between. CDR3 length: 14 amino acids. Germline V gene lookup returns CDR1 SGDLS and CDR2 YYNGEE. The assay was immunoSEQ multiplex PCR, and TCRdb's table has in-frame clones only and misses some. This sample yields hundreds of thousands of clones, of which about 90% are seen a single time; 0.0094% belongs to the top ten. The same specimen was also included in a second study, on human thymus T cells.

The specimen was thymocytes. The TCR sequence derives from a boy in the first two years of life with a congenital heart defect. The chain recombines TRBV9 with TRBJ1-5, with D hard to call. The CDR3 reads CASSEAGSNQPQHF. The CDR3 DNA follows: TGTGCCAGCAGCGAGGCGGGTAGCAATCAGCCCCAGCATTTT.